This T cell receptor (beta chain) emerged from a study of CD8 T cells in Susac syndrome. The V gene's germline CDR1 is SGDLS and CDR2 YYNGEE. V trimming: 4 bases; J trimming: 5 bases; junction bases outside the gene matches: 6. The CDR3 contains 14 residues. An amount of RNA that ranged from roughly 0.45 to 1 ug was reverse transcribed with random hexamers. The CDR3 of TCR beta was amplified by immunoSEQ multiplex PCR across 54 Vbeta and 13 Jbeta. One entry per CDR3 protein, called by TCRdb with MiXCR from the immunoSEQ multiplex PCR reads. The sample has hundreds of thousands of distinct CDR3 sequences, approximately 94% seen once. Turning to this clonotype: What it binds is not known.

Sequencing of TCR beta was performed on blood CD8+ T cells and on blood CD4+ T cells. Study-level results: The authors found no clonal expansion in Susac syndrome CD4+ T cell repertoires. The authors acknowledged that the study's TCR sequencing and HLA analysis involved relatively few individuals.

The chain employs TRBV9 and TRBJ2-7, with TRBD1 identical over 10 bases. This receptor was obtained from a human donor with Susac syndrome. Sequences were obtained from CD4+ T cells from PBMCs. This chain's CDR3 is CASSPAGTGDEQYF. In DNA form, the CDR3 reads TGTGCCAGCAGCCCAGCGGGGACAGGGGACGAGCAGTACTTC.